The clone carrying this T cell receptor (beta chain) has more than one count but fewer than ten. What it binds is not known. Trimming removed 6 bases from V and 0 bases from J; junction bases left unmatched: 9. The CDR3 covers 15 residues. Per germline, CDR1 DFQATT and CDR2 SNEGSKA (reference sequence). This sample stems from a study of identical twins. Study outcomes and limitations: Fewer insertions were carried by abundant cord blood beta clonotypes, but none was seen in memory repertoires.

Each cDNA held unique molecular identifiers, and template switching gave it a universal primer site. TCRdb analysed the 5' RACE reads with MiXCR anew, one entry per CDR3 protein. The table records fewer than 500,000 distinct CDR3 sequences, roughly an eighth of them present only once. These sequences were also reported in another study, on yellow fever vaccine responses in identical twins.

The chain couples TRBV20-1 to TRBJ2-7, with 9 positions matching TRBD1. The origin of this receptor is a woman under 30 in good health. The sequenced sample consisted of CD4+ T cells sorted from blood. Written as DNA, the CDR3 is TGCAGTGCCCAGCCCGAACAGGGGGCCTCCTACGAGCAGTACTTC. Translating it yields CSAQPEQGASYEQYF.